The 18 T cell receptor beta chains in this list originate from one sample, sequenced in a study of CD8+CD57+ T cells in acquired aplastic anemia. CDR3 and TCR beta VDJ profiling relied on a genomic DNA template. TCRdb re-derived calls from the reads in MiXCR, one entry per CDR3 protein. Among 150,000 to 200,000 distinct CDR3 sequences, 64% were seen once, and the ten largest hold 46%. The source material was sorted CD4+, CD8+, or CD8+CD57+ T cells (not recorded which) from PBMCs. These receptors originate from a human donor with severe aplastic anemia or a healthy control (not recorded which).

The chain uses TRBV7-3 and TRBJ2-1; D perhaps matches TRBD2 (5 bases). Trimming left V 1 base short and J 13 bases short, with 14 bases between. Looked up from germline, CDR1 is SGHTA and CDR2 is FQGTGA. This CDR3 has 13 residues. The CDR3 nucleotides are TGTGCCAGCAGCTTAAGGGGAGACGGAGCTCAGTTCTTC. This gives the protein CASSLRGDGAQFF.

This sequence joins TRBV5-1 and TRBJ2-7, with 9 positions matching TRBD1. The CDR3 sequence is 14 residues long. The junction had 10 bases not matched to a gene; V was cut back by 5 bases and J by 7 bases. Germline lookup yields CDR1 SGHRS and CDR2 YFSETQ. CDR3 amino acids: CASRATGGTGEQYF. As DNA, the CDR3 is TGCGCCAGCAGAGCGACAGGGGGAACGGGTGAGCAGTACTTC.

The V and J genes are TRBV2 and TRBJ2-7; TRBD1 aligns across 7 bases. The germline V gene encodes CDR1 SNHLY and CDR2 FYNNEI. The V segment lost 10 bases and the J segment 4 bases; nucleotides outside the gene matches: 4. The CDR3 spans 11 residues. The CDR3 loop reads CATRGTYEQYF. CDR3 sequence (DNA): TGTGCCACCAGGGGGACGTACGAGCAGTACTTC. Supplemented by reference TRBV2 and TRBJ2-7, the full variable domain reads EPEVTQTPSHQVTQMGQEVILRCVPISNHLYFYWYRQILGQKVEFLVSFYNNEISEKSEIFDDQFSVERPDGSNFTLKIRSTKLEDSAMYFCATRGTYEQYFGPGTRLTVT.

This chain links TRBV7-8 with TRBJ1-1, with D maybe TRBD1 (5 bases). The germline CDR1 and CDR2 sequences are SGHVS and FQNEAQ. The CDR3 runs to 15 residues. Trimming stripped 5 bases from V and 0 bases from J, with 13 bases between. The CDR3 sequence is CASSPIDSLNTEAFF. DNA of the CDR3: TGTGCCAGCAGCCCCATTGACAGCCTGAACACTGAAGCTTTCTTT.

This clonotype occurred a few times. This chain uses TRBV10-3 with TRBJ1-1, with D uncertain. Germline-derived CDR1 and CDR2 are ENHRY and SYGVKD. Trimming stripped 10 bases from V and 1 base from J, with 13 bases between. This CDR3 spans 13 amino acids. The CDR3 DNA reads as TGTGCCACCCAACGGAACCAGAACACTGAAGCTTTCTTT. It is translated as CATQRNQNTEAFF.

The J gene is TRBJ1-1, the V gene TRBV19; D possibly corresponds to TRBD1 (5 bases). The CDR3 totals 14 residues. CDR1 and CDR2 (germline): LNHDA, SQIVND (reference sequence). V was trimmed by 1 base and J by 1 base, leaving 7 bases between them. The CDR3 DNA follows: TGTGCCAGTAGTATAGGGGGGACGAACACTGAAGCTTTCTTT. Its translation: CASSIGGTNTEAFF.

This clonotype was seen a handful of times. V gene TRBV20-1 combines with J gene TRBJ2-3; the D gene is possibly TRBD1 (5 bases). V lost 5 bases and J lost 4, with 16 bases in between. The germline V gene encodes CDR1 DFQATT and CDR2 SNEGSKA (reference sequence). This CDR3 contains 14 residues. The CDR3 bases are TGCAGTGCTTTTGCAGGGAAGTTTGCAGATACGCAGTATTTT. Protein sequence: CSAFAGKFADTQYF.

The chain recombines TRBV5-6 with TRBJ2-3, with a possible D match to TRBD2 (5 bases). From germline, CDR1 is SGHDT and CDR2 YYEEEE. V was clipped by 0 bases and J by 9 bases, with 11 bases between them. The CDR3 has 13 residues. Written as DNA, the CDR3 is TGTGCCAGCAGCTTGGCTGGGAGCGGAACGCAGTATTTT. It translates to CASSLAGSGTQYF.

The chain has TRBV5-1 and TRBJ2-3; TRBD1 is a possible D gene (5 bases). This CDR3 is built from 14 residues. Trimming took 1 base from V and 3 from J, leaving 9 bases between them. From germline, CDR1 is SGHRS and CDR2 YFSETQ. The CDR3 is CASSLLQVTDTQYF. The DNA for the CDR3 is TGCGCCAGCAGCTTGCTACAGGTGACAGATACGCAGTATTTT. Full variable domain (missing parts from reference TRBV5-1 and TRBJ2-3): KAGVTQTPRYLIKTRGQQVTLSCSPISGHRSVSWYQQTPGQGLQFLFEYFSETQRNKGNFPGRFSGRQFSNSRSEMNVSTLELGDSALYLCASSLLQVTDTQYFGPGTRLTVL.

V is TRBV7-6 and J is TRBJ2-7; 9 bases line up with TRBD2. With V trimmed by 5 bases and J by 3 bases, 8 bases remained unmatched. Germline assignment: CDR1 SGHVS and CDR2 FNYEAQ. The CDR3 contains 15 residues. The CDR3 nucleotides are TGTGCCAGCAGCGCGGCGGGGGGGCCTCGCTACGAGCAGTACTTC. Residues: CASSAAGGPRYEQYF.

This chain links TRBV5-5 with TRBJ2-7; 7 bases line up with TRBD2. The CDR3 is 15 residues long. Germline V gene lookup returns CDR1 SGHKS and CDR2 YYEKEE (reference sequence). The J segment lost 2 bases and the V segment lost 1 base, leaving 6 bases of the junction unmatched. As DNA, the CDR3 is TGTGCCAGCAGCTTGAGCCCGGGGGGAACCTACGAGCAGTACTTC. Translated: CASSLSPGGTYEQYF.

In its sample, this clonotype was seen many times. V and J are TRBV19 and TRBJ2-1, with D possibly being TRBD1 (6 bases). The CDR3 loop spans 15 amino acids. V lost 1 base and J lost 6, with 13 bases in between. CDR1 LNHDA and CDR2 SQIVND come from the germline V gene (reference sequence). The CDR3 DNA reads TGTGCCAGTAGTATAGTGCCAGGGGTCGGCAATGAGCAGTTCTTC. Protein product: CASSIVPGVGNEQFF.

The CDR3 loop reads CASSLNFRFRETQYF. The CDR3 DNA reads as TGTGCCAGCAGCTTAAACTTCAGGTTCAGGGAGACCCAGTACTTC. The chain employs TRBV7-7 and TRBJ2-5; D not certain. Trimming stripped 2 bases from V and 5 bases from J, with 15 bases between. The CDR3 is 15 residues long. Germline loops: CDR1 SSHAT, CDR2 FNYEAQ (reference sequence).

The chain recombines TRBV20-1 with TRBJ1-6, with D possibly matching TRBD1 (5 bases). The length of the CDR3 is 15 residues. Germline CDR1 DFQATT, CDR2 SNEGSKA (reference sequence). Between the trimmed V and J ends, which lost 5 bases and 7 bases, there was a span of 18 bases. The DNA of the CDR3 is TGCAGTGCTTCGGACGGGGGAGTTCCGAATTCACCCCTCCACTTT. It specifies CSASDGGVPNSPLHF.

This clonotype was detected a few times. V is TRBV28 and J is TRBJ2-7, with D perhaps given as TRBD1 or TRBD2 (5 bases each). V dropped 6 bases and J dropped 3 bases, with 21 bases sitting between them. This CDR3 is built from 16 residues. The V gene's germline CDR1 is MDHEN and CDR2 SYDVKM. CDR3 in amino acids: CASRPEPGTGLYEQYF. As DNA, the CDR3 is TGTGCCAGCAGACCAGAACCCGGGACGGGTCTCTACGAGCAGTACTTC. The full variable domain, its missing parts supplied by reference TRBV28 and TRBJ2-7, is DVKVTQSSRYLVKRTGEKVFLECVQDMDHENMFWYRQDPGLGLRLIYFSYDVKMKEKGDIPEGYSVSREKKERFSLILESASTNQTSMYLCASRPEPGTGLYEQYFGPGTRLTVT.

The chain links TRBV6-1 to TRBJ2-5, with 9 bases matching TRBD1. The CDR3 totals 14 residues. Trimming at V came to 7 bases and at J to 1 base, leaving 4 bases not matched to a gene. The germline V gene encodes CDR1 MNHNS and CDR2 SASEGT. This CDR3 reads CASKTGGLQETQYF. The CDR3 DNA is TGTGCCAGCAAGACAGGGGGTCTCCAAGAGACCCAGTACTTC.

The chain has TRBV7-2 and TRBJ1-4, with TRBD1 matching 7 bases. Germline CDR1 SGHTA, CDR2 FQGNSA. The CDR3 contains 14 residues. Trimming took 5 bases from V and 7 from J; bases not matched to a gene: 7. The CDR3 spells CASSRDSFTEKLFF. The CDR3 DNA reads TGTGCCAGCAGCCGGGACAGCTTCACTGAAAAACTGTTTTTT.

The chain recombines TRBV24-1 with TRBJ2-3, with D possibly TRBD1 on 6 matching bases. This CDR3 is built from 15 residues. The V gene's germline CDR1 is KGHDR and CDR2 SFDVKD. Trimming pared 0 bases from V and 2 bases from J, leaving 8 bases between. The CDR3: CATSDLTGPTDTQYF. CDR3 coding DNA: TGTGCCACCAGTGATTTGACAGGGCCCACAGATACGCAGTATTTT.